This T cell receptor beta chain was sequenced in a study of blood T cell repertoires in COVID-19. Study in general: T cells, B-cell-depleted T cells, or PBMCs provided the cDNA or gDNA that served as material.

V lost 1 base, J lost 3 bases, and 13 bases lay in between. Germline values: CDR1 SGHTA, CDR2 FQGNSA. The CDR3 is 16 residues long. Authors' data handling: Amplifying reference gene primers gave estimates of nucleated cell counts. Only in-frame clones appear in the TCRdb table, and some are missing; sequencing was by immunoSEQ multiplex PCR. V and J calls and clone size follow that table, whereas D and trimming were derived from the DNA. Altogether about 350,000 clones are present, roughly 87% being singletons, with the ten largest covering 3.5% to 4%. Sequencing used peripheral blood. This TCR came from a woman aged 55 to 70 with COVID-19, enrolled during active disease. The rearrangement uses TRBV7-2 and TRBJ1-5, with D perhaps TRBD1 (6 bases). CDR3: CASSLVSGATNQPQHF. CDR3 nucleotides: TGTGCCAGCAGCTTAGTATCAGGGGCTACCAATCAGCCCCAGCATTTT.